There are many counts of the clone carrying this TCR beta chain. No antigen is known for it. The time point denotes: newly diagnosed GD, antithyroid drugs for less than 3 months. RNA from PBMCs was the source of the TCR library. Graves' disease diagnosis followed American Thyroid Association guidelines. This specimen belongs to a study of regulatory T cells in long-lasting Graves disease. The study's findings and limits: Favored usage of TRBV28, TRBJ1-2 and TRBJ2-5 was recorded in persistent disease. Patients with persistent Graves' had lower TCR diversity than newly diagnosed patients.

The CDR3 runs 16 residues. The V gene end was trimmed by 6 bases and the J gene end by 9 bases; junction bases not matched to a gene: 13. Arm-PCR with iRepertoire HTBI primers amplified the CDR3 regions for these TCR beta libraries. TCRdb called the multiplex PCR reads again in MiXCR, with one record for every CDR3 protein. The table includes 360,000 or so distinct CDR3 sequences, 15% to 20% detected once. These data are also associated with another study on T cells in Graves' hyperthyroidism and ophthalmopathy. That paper states: The TCR CDR3 first-round RT-PCR relied on the HTBI primer set.

Here the sequenced sample was peripheral blood mononuclear cells (PBMCs), taken at new diagnosis, from a patient treated with antithyroid drugs. The chain couples TRBV12-3 or TRBV12-4 to TRBJ1-6; TRBD1 matches 8 bases. This clonotype was obtained from a woman younger than 35 with Graves disease. The CDR3 nucleotides read TGTGCCAGCAGCCTAACCTGGACAGGGAAAAGTTCACCCCTCCACTTT. It is translated as CASSLTWTGKSSPLHF.